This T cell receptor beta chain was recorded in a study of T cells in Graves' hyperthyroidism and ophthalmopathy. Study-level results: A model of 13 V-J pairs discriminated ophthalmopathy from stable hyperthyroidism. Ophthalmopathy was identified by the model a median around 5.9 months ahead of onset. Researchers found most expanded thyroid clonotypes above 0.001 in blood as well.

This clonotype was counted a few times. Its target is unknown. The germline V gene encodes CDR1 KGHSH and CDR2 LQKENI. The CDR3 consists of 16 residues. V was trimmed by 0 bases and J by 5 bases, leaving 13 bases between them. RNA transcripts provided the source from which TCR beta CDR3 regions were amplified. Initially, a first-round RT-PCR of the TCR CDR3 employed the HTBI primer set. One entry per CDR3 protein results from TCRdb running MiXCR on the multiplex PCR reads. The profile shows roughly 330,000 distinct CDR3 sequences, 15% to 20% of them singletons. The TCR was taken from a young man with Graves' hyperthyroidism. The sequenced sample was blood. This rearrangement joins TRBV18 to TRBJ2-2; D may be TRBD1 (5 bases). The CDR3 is CASSPPGQSLTGELFF. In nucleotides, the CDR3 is TGTGCCAGCTCACCACCGGGGCAGAGTCTGACCGGGGAGCTGTTTTTT.